The 32 T cell receptor beta chains below come from one sample, sequenced in a study of early T cells in non-severe SARS-CoV-2 infection. One entry per CDR3 protein results from TCRdb running MiXCR on the 5' RACE reads. The sample lists 60,000 to 65,000 distinct CDR3 sequences, around 12% occurring once. Source material: whole blood. The receptors originated from an adult who was a healthcare worker with PCR-confirmed SARS-CoV-2 infection or an uninfected control (not recorded which).

The rearrangement links TRBV24-1 to TRBJ2-3; no firm D call. The CDR3 loop spans 15 amino acids. The V end was cut by 3 bases, the J end by 3 bases, with 12 bases between. Germline V lookup: CDR1 KGHDR, CDR2 SFDVKD. The CDR3 bases are TGTGCCACCAGTGATCACCTAGACCGAACAGATACGCAGTATTTT. Translation gives CATSDHLDRTDTQYF.

In this sample, this clonotype turned up many times. The chain is built from TRBV20-1 and TRBJ2-7; 10 nucleotides line up with TRBD2. The V and J ends lost 1 base and 0 bases, in that order; junction bases with no gene match: 6. The CDR3 is made up of 16 amino acids. Germline CDR1 and CDR2: DFQATT and SNEGSKA (reference sequence). CDR3 protein: CSARVRLAGLSYEQYF. CDR3 DNA sequence: TGCAGTGCTAGAGTTAGACTAGCGGGCCTCTCCTACGAGCAGTACTTC.

This clonotype was found many times. The gene calls are TRBV29-1 and TRBJ1-2; D gene uncertain. CDR3 length: 11 residues. The ends were cut back, 7 bases at V and 3 bases at J, with 9 bases in the middle. The germline CDR1 and CDR2 sequences are SQVTM and ANQGSEA. The CDR3 region is CSAALYYGYTF. Written as DNA, the CDR3 is TGCAGCGCAGCACTATACTATGGCTACACCTTC. The full variable domain, in which reference TRBV29-1 and TRBJ1-2 provide the parts outside the CDR3, is SAVISQKPSRDICQRGTSLTIQCQVDSQVTMMFWYRQQPGQSLTLIATANQGSEATYESGFVIDKFPISRPNLTFSTLTVSNMSPEDSSIYLCSAALYYGYTFGSGTRLTVV.

The V and J genes are TRBV7-8 and TRBJ2-5, with a tentative D call TRBD1 (5 bases). The CDR3 covers 14 residues. The ends were cut back, 2 bases at V and 5 bases at J, with 12 bases in the middle. Germline V lookup: CDR1 SGHVS, CDR2 FQNEAQ. The CDR3 region has the DNA TGTGCCAGCAGCTTAATAGGGGTGGGGGAGACCCAGTACTTC. It codes for CASSLIGVGETQYF.

V usage is TRBV29-1 and J usage is TRBJ2-7, with D hard to call. This CDR3 spans 12 amino acids. V lost 2 bases to trimming and J lost 1 base, with 6 bases between them. Germline values: CDR1 SQVTM, CDR2 ANQGSEA. The CDR3 here is CSVESVSYEQYF. The CDR3 nucleotides are TGCAGCGTTGAATCGGTTTCCTACGAGCAGTACTTC.

This clonotype was counted between two and nine times. This chain links TRBV12-3 or TRBV12-4 with TRBJ1-4; D not certain. V shed 4 bases and J shed 5 bases, with 11 bases lying between them. CDR3 length equals 14 residues. For the CDR3, the DNA is TGTGCCAGCAGTTCTTTGACGGAAAATGAAAAACTGTTTTTT. Amino acid sequence: CASSSLTENEKLFF.

This clonotype was counted between two and nine times. The V and J genes are TRBV11-2 and TRBJ1-2; the D gene is possibly TRBD1 (5 bases). The length of the CDR3 is 16 residues. With 1 base removed from V and 1 base from J, the gap between germline ends came to 13 bases. Germline values: CDR1 SGHAT, CDR2 FQNNGV. The CDR3 coding sequence is TGTGCCAGCAGCTTAGCAGGGCCTCATTATAACTATGGCTACACCTTC. The encoded protein is CASSLAGPHYNYGYTF.

This clonotype was observed at least ten times. This chain joins TRBV20-1 and TRBJ2-3; 8 bases fit TRBD2. Germline V lookup: CDR1 DFQATT, CDR2 SNEGSKA (reference sequence). J lost 4 bases, V lost 3 bases, and 9 bases had no gene match. This CDR3 contains 15 residues. CDR3 DNA sequence: TGCAGTGCTAGCCCCGGGACTAGAATCGCAGATACGCAGTATTTT. Its translation: CSASPGTRIADTQYF.

This clonotype was observed a handful of times. This sequence joins TRBV6-2 or TRBV6-3 and TRBJ2-3; D call uncertain. Per the germline V gene, CDR1 is MNHEY and CDR2 is SVGEGT. The CDR3 runs 14 residues. V was trimmed by 2 bases and J by 2 bases, leaving 8 bases between them. CDR3 nucleotides: TGTGCCAGCAGTTACATTCCCCCCACAGATACGCAGTATTTT. The encoded protein is CASSYIPPTDTQYF.

This clonotype was seen more than once but under ten times. This sequence joins TRBV19 and TRBJ1-5; D is possibly TRBD1 (6 bases). This CDR3 region has 15 residues. Germline CDR1 is LNHDA and CDR2 is SQIVND (reference sequence). Trimming shortened V by 3 bases and J by 5 bases, and 14 bases separated the two germline ends. CDR3 sequence: CASSMIDRPDQPQHF. DNA for the CDR3: TGTGCCAGTAGTATGATCGACAGGCCCGATCAGCCCCAGCATTTT.

This clonotype has just a few counts. V and J are TRBV7-9 and TRBJ2-3, with 15 bases that match TRBD2. This CDR3 has 17 amino acids. V shed 5 bases, J shed 5 bases, and the junction held 8 bases outside the gene matches. Germline V gene data show CDR1 as SEHNR and CDR2 as FQNEAQ (reference sequence). As DNA, the CDR3 is TGTGCCAGCAGCCCTGGGACTAGCGGGAGGAACGGAGATACGCAGTATTTT. As protein: CASSPGTSGRNGDTQYF.

This clonotype was recorded many times. The chain combines TRBV27 with TRBJ1-5; no firm D call. This CDR3 has 13 amino acids. V lost 6 bases and J 7 bases, leaving 13 bases between the germline ends. CDR1 MNHEY and CDR2 SMNVEV come from the germline V gene (reference sequence). The CDR3 region is CASRENNRQPQHF. In DNA form, the CDR3 reads TGTGCCAGCAGAGAGAATAATAGGCAGCCCCAGCATTTT.

This clonotype came up many times. The chain carries TRBV7-6 and TRBJ2-5; no definite D call. CDR1 is SGHVS and CDR2 is FNYEAQ in the germline V gene. V lost 0 bases and J 2 bases, leaving 4 bases between the germline ends. This CDR3 comprises 13 residues. The CDR3 DNA reads as TGTGCCAGCAGCTTAGCAGAACAAGAGACCCAGTACTTC. It encodes CASSLAEQETQYF.

The table lists this clonotype with many counts. The chain employs TRBV11-2 and TRBJ1-2; D is uncertain. Trimming pared 2 bases from V and 4 bases from J, leaving 2 bases between. CDR3 size: 11 residues. The V gene's germline CDR1 is SGHAT and CDR2 FQNNGV. CDR3 DNA sequence: TGTGCCAGCAGCTTAAGCTATGGCTACACCTTC. It is translated as CASSLSYGYTF.

This clonotype was picked up a small number of times. The gene calls are TRBV9 and TRBJ2-7; D may be TRBD1 (6 bases). There are 12 residues in the CDR3. Germline loops: CDR1 SGDLS, CDR2 YYNGEE. Trimming left V 4 bases short and J 5 bases short, with 10 bases between. The CDR3 here is CASSSQGNEQYF. CDR3 DNA: TGTGCCAGCAGCTCCCAGGGGAACGAGCAGTACTTC.

There are a few counts of this clonotype. V gene TRBV3-1 combines with J gene TRBJ2-7; 8 positions agree with TRBD1. J gave up 4 bases and V 4 bases, and 0 bases lay outside the gene matches. CDR1 and CDR2 (germline): LGHDT, YNNKEL (reference sequence). CDR3 length: 12 amino acids. Written as DNA, the CDR3 is TGTGCCAGCAGCCGGGACAGGTACGAGCAGTACTTC. It translates to CASSRDRYEQYF.

This chain joins TRBV12-3 or TRBV12-4 and TRBJ2-7; D is possibly TRBD2 (6 bases). V shed 3 bases and J shed 4 bases, with 19 bases lying between them. This CDR3 contains 16 residues. The CDR3 region has the DNA TGTGCCAGCAGTTTCGGCGCTTTGGGACGGGAGTACGAGCAGTACTTC. Amino acid sequence: CASSFGALGREYEQYF.

This clonotype was seen more than once but under ten times. The chain is built from TRBV12-3 or TRBV12-4 and TRBJ1-5; a possible D gene is TRBD1 (6 bases). V was trimmed by 1 base and J by 7 bases, leaving 11 bases between them. This CDR3 is built from 14 residues. CDR3 sequence reads: CASSLDLGGQPQHF. CDR3 nucleotide sequence: TGTGCCAGCAGTTTAGATCTAGGGGGGCAGCCCCAGCATTTT.

This clonotype appeared a few times. The gene calls are TRBV11-2 and TRBJ2-7, with D perhaps matching TRBD1 (6 bases). V was trimmed by 4 bases and J by 5 bases, leaving 15 bases between them. The CDR3 contains 14 residues. Germline values: CDR1 SGHAT, CDR2 FQNNGV. DNA of the CDR3: TGTGCCAGCAGCTCAAGACTACAGGGCCACGAGCAGTACTTC. It translates to CASSSRLQGHEQYF.

This clonotype was seen many times. The V and J genes are TRBV5-6 and TRBJ1-5; no clear D. Germline V lookup: CDR1 SGHDT, CDR2 YYEEEE. Deletions cut 3 bases from V and 1 base from J, with 17 bases between. This CDR3 spans 17 amino acids. CDR3 sequence: CASSSVLETRSNQPQHF. The CDR3 DNA reads TGTGCCAGCAGCTCTGTTTTGGAGACGAGAAGCAATCAGCCCCAGCATTTT.

This clonotype was seen many times. This chain links TRBV7-2 with TRBJ1-1, with D uncertain. CDR1 is SGHTA, CDR2 FQGNSA, per germline. This CDR3 comprises 13 residues. Trimming cost V 8 bases and J 4 bases, with 14 bases left between them. The CDR3 region has the DNA TGTGCCAGCTATGTTATTGGGAGCACTGAAGCTTTCTTT. Protein: CASYVIGSTEAFF.

This clonotype was detected only a few times. This rearrangement joins TRBV4-1 to TRBJ2-2, with D uncertain. Germline lookup yields CDR1 MGHRA and CDR2 YSYEKL. The CDR3 has 16 amino acids. Trimming cost V 3 bases and J 0 bases, with 11 bases left between them. The CDR3 nucleotides are TGCGCCAGCAGCCACGCAGCTCCAGCGAACACCGGGGAGCTGTTTTTT. Translation gives CASSHAAPANTGELFF.

The rearrangement joins TRBV5-1 to TRBJ2-6; D not certain. CDR1 and CDR2 (germline): SGHRS, YFSETQ. The CDR3 length is 14 residues. Trimming removed 2 bases at V and 0 bases at J, with 3 bases between. The CDR3 DNA reads TGCGCCAGCAGCTTCCTCTCTGGGGCCAACGTCCTGACTTTC. Protein sequence: CASSFLSGANVLTF.

In its sample, this clonotype was seen a few times. V is TRBV3-1 and J is TRBJ2-3, with 9 nucleotides matching TRBD1. The germline V gene encodes CDR1 LGHDT and CDR2 YNNKEL (reference sequence). The CDR3 has 14 amino acids. Unmatched junction bases numbered 4, after V lost 6 bases and J lost 3 bases. The CDR3 DNA follows: TGTGCCAGCAGAGCCGGGACAGGGACAGATACGCAGTATTTT. Protein sequence: CASRAGTGTDTQYF.

This clonotype was counted at least ten times. The chain employs TRBV7-2 and TRBJ2-3, with D unresolved. V dropped 1 base and J dropped 2 bases, with 4 bases sitting between them. Germline V gene lookup returns CDR1 SGHTA and CDR2 FQGNSA. The CDR3 runs 13 residues. CDR3 DNA: TGTGCCAGCAGCTTAGGGACCACAGATACGCAGTATTTT. It yields the protein CASSLGTTDTQYF.

This clonotype has ten or more counts. The rearrangement joins TRBV14 to TRBJ2-4; 12 nucleotides line up with TRBD2. The CDR3 length is 19 residues. The germline V gene has CDR1 SGHDN and CDR2 FVKESK. With 3 bases clipped from V and 1 base from J, the junction kept 10 bases outside the gene matches. The CDR3 here is CASSHRTSGTLGAKNIQYF. CDR3 DNA sequence: TGTGCCAGCAGCCACCGGACTAGCGGGACCCTCGGGGCCAAAAACATTCAGTACTTC.

This clonotype was picked up a small number of times. The J gene is TRBJ2-3, the V gene TRBV18; 9 bases align to TRBD2. Germline values: CDR1 KGHSH, CDR2 LQKENI. CDR3 length: 16 residues. Trimming cost V 2 bases and J 1 base; bases outside gene matches: 4. CDR3 loop: CASSPAGGGGTDTQYF. The CDR3 DNA sequence: TGTGCCAGCTCACCAGCGGGAGGGGGAGGCACAGATACGCAGTATTTT.

This clonotype has ten or more counts. V usage is TRBV27 and J usage is TRBJ2-3, with TRBD2 matching over 15 bases. From germline, CDR1 is MNHEY and CDR2 SMNVEV (reference sequence). J was trimmed by 5 bases and V by 5 bases; bases with no gene match: 8. This CDR3 contains 17 residues. In DNA form, the CDR3 reads TGTGCCAGCAGTGGCCGGACTAGCGGGAGGGCCCAAGATACGCAGTATTTT. This gives the protein CASSGRTSGRAQDTQYF.

There are a few counts of this clonotype. This chain uses TRBV7-9 with TRBJ1-1; D unclear. CDR3 length equals 13 residues. V was trimmed by 7 bases and J by 4 bases, leaving 13 bases between them. The germline V gene encodes CDR1 SEHNR and CDR2 FQNEAQ (reference sequence). CDR3 protein: CASTTGRLTEAFF. CDR3 bases: TGTGCCAGCACCACCGGACGGCTCACTGAAGCTTTCTTT.

This clonotype was detected a few times. The chain joins TRBV7-2 to TRBJ2-3; D call uncertain. Germline V gene data show CDR1 as SGHTA and CDR2 as FQGNSA. This CDR3 is built from 13 residues. V was cut by 0 bases and J by 6 bases, with 7 bases left in between. The CDR3 here is CASSLAHGDTQYF. The CDR3 coding sequence is TGTGCCAGCAGCTTAGCGCATGGGGATACGCAGTATTTT.

The genes are TRBV20-1 and TRBJ2-1; weak D call: TRBD2 (5 bases). Per the germline V gene, CDR1 is DFQATT and CDR2 is SNEGSKA (reference sequence). The CDR3 extends over 16 amino acids. V lost 5 bases and J lost 7, with 24 bases in between. The chain's CDR3 is CSAPLYPGITGNEQFF. CDR3 in DNA: TGCAGTGCTCCCCTCTACCCGGGAATTACGGGAAATGAGCAGTTCTTC.

This clonotype was counted only a few times. V and J are TRBV6-6 and TRBJ2-4; a possible D gene is TRBD1 (7 bases). The CDR3 is 12 amino acids. Germline loops: CDR1 MNHNY, CDR2 SVGAGI (reference sequence). V was clipped by 6 bases and J by 9 bases, with 12 bases between them. CDR3 nucleotide sequence: TGTGCCAGCAGGGAGGGACAGACCATTCAGTACTTC. Its translation: CASREGQTIQYF.